This T cell receptor beta chain was recorded in a study of blood T cell repertoires in COVID-19 (dated by TCRdb to 2019 to 2021). About the study as a whole: Collaborator samples came from the United States, Italy and Spain and covered acute and convalescent phases of COVID-19. The material from the prospective study consisted of cDNA or gDNA derived from T cells, B-cell-depleted T cells, or PBMCs. HLA class I and class II types, where available, came from metadata supplied by the sample provider rather than from assay-based typing. Sample metadata almost always included a de-identified subject ID, COVID-19 status, age in years and sex. Samples came from the ongoing ImmuneRACE study (first 160 participants) plus 1,254 subjects from 6 global collaborators. A freely available public database, intended as a resource for researchers studying the immune response to SARS-CoV-2, is where the repertoires were released. Subjects who had been exposed to COVID-19, were actively infected with it, or had recovered from it provided the deeply sampled blood TCRbeta repertoires that made up the dataset. The paper's findings and limits, for the study overall: Clinical and demographic metadata were provided uncurated, with the amount varying by source and participant.

TCRbeta CDR3 regions were amplified from genomic DNA using the immunoSEQ Assay, a bias-controlled multiplex PCR. Per the authors' processing: Within the assay, amplification of reference gene primers was used to estimate how many nucleated cells each sample contained. To quantify the absolute abundance of each unique TCRbeta CDR3 rearrangement, sequence reads were collapsed and filtered. For each sample, productive Simpson clonality was calculated as the square root of Simpson's diversity index over productive rearrangements. Entries here come from immuneACCESS through TCRdb and include only in-frame sequences with V and J called. Some clones fail to appear in such tables; in the studies checked, an unresolved V gene covers under half of the shortfall, and the cause of the remainder is unknown. V and J calls and clone size follow that table, whereas D and trimming were derived from the DNA. This sample lists tens of thousands of clones; 80% to 95% were detected once. About 7% of the sample belongs to the ten largest clones.

About this clone: Its antigen remains undetermined. Base qualities are not provided; no much larger clone lies one nucleotide away.

The collaborating institutions used their own protocols to collect whole blood in K2EDTA tubes. Collaborator samples were shipped for TCRbeta analysis as frozen whole blood, isolated PBMCs, or DNA extracted from either sample type. The CDR3 sequence holds 15 residues, the cysteine and phenylalanine included. Kept here is only the CDR3 DNA, which spans 45 bases and is read in frame from base 1. A distance of 13 bases separates the germline ends of V and J, which lose 0 bases and 5 bases respectively. Via the germline V gene (reference sequence), CDR1 is LGHDT and CDR2 YNNKEL. The sequencing input was peripheral blood. The clonotype comes from a human donor in a cohort sampled during active COVID-19. The V and J genes are TRBV3-1 (or the pseudogene TRBV3-2) and TRBJ1-2; 5 matching bases give a weak D call of TRBD1. The CDR3 protein: CASSQDFGAGYGYTF. The nucleotides are TGTGCCAGCAGCCAAGATTTTGGGGCCGGATATGGCTACACCTTC.